This record concerns one T cell receptor (beta chain) sequence. Its target is unknown. The sample belongs to a study of identical twins. CDR1 MNHNS and CDR2 SASEGT come from the germline V gene. V shed 7 bases and J shed 6 bases, with 18 bases lying between them. The CDR3 contains 14 residues. Unique molecular identifiers were present on cDNA, and template switching added a universal primer site. Each CDR3 protein is one row after TCRdb ran MiXCR on the 5' RACE reads. The table has about 900,000 distinct CDR3 sequences, 9% to 15% seen once. Overall study results and limits: Out-of-frame alpha sequences that twins shared showed excess low generation probability. Findings came from cross-sectional statistics, without long-term follow-up of donors.

These records were also assigned to another study, of yellow fever vaccine responses in identical twins. That paper adds: The T cell response to vaccination in identical twins was reportedly partly convergent and partly personalized.

The clonotype comes from a woman between 18 and 29 years old in good health. The rearrangement joins TRBV6-1 to TRBJ1-2, with D unclear. Sequencing was carried out using PBMCs. The CDR3 DNA is TGTGCCAGCATAACCACCAGGAGGGCTGATGGCTACACCTTC. Protein product: CASITTRRADGYTF.